This T cell receptor beta chain comes out of a study of low-dose radiotherapy and immunotherapy resistance in tumors. At the level of the study: Treatment of Cohort 1 consisted of 0.5 Gy per fraction every 2 weeks, adding up to 6.5 Gy.

CDR3 length: 14 amino acids. Trimming cost V 5 bases and J 4 bases; bases outside gene matches: 6. The germline gives CDR1 SGHTA, CDR2 FQGTGA. The TCRs were subjected to amplification over approximately 20 PCR cycles employing a constant-region primer in conjunction with a V-primer adapter. Via MiXCR, TCRdb re-called the reads, giving one row per CDR3 protein. In the table there are about 47,000 distinct CDR3 sequences, 12% of which are singletons. Time point given: before trial treatment. As their treatment, donors received nivolumab, ipilimumab, aspirin, low-dose cyclophosphamide and low-dose radiotherapy. This clonotype has at least ten counts.

The clonotype comes from a female donor with ovarian cancer. This chain uses TRBV7-3 with TRBJ2-3; 7 nucleotides line up with TRBD2. This sample comprised PBMCs, obtained before treatment. Here the CDR3 reads CASSHKRGADTQYF. CDR3 bases: TGTGCCAGCAGCCACAAGCGGGGAGCAGATACGCAGTATTTT.